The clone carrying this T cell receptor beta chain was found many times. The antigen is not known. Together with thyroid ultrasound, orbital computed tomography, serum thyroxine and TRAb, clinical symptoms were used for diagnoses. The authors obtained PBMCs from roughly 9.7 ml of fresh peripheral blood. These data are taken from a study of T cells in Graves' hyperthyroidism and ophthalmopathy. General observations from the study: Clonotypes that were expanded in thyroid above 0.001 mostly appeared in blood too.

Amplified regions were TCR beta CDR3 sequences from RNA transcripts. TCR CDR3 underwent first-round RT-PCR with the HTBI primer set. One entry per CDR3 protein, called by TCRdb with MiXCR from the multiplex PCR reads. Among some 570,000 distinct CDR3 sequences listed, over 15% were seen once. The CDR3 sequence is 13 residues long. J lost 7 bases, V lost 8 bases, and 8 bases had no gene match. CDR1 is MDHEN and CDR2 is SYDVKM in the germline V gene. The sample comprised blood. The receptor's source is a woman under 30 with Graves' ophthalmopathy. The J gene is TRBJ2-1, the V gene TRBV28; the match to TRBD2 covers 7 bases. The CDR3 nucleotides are TGTGCCAGCTCCCGCGGGAGCGGGAATGAGCAGTTCTTC. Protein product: CASSRGSGNEQFF.